These T cell receptor beta chains were read from a single sample in a study of cytomegalovirus exposure and HLA in healthy donors. Assay: immunoSEQ multiplex PCR; the TCRdb copy retains only in-frame clones and omits some. Of fewer than 250,000 clones detected, roughly nine tenths appear once; the ten largest clones hold about 1.1%. Sequencing was done on a sample of PBMCs. The receptors were sampled from a boy aged 2-9 years in good health and CMV-seronegative. Each CDR3 is given with its conserved first and last residue. A D gene is named only where the DNA matches it firmly. Size values are once, few and many counts, or a class for expanded clones, and some rows have none.

TRBJ1-2 TRBV2 NA NA CASSVGIINYGYTF TGTGCCAGCAGTGTGGGCATAATAAACTATGGCTACACCTTC
TRBJ2-7 TRBV7-9 TRBD2 once CSSSPPQGTSSNEQYF TGTTCCAGCAGCCCCCCGCAGGGGACTAGTTCTAACGAGCAGTACTTC
TRBJ2-7 TRBV7-9 NA few CASSPGQSYEQYF TGTGCCAGCAGCCCTGGACAGAGTTACGAGCAGTACTTC
TRBJ1-5 TRBV6-5 TRBD1 NA CASSPGTVNQPQHF TGTGCCAGCAGTCCGGGGACAGTCAATCAGCCCCAGCATTTT
TRBJ1-5 TRBV2 TRBD1 NA CASSETGASNQPQHF TGTGCCAGCAGTGAGACAGGGGCTAGCAATCAGCCCCAGCATTTT
TRBJ2-7 TRBV5-4 NA NA CASSHEGTGVREQYF TGTGCCAGCAGTCATGAAGGCACAGGAGTGAGGGAGCAGTACTTC
TRBJ2-1 TRBV6-1 TRBD1 NA CASSSGTGGNEQFF TGTGCCAGCAGCTCCGGGACAGGGGGCAATGAGCAGTTCTTC
TRBJ2-1 TRBV5-1 NA few CASSFSGNEQFF TGCGCCAGCAGCTTTAGCGGAAATGAGCAGTTCTTC
TRBJ2-5 TRBV5-1 TRBD1 NA CASSFGTGDQETQYF TGCGCCAGCAGCTTCGGGACAGGGGACCAAGAGACCCAGTACTTC
TRBJ1-3 TRBV19 TRBD1 NA CASSPGQKSNTIYF TGTGCCAGTAGTCCGGGACAGAAAAGCAACACCATATATTTT
TRBJ2-7 TRBV6-5 NA NA CASSTLFMGGEQYF TGTGCCAGCAGTACCCTCTTCATGGGGGGCGAGCAGTACTTC
TRBJ1-4 TRBV27 TRBD1 NA CASSFQYRGLEEKLFF TGTGCCAGCAGTTTCCAATACAGGGGGCTGGAAGAAAAACTGTTTTTT
TRBJ1-2 TRBV29-1 NA NA CSVESGQGKTYGYTF TGCAGCGTTGAATCCGGGCAGGGAAAGACCTATGGCTACACCTTC
TRBJ2-2 TRBV29-1 NA once CSVARDRELFF TGCAGCGTTGCCCGGGATCGGGAGCTGTTTTTT
TRBJ2-3 TRBV11-1 TRBD1 once CASSLNRGVDTQYF TGTGCCAGCAGCTTGAACAGGGGCGTTGATACGCAGTATTTT
TRBJ1-5 TRBV21-1 NA NA CASSPSTGGHQPQHF TGTGCCAGCAGCCCCTCGACAGGGGGACATCAGCCCCAGCATTTT